The present TCR beta chain was sequenced within a study of T-cell memory formation after mild COVID-19 (dated by TCRdb to the early 2020s). As for the study more broadly: TCR sequence clusters from the two donors were largely donor specific. T-cell clones expanding and contracting after mild COVID-19 in a couple of donors were tracked by longitudinal TCRalpha and TCRbeta repertoire sequencing. The cohort comprised two young, previously healthy adult volunteers, one female and one male.

This clonotype appeared a few times. The specificity of this receptor is unknown. Per-base quality was not reported, and no clone a single base away is much larger than it. Reading the germline V gene (reference sequence) gives CDR1 DFQATT and CDR2 SNEGSKA. The V end gives up 3 bases and the J end 4 bases, leaving 10 bases in the junction not matched to a gene. Measured from the cysteine to the phenylalanine, the CDR3 is 16 residues long. Here the CDR3 DNA is all that survives: 48 bases in frame from base 1. What the authors observed across the whole study: SARS-CoV-2 specificity was not confirmed for the second-wave clones peaking on day 37. Some responding clones were detected in pre-infection memory, which suggested that pre-existing cross-reactive memory T cells had joined the SARS-CoV-2 response. From day 15 to 85, contracting clones showed balanced CD4/CD8 phenotypes, whereas a second wave of clones that expanded from day 15 to 37 leaned towards CD4+. Contracting CD4+ clones turned up mainly in the CM and EM memory subsets, whereas EMRA was where CD8+ clones were enriched. Only two mild cases were covered by the study, and larger cohorts that include severe cases with pre-infection samples were considered necessary.

Sequencer: Illumina NovaSeq 6000. TCRalpha and TCRbeta cDNA libraries were constructed by 5'RACE with constant-segment primers, with sample barcodes and unique molecular identifiers being introduced. RNA was extracted from every sample with Trizol reagent. Amplification of the libraries took two PCR steps, and the second step added a second sample barcode plus Illumina TruSeq adapters. Sequencing of the libraries was done on an Illumina NovaSeq, producing 2 x 150 bp paired-end reads. The study's own analysis went as follows. Reads were demultiplexed and collapsed into UMI-guided consensus sequences with migec v1.2.7. With mixcr v2.1.11, UMI consensuses were aligned to TRA and TRB V and J templates and assembled into clonotypes. Clonotypes were classified as expanded or contracted when called significant by both edgeR and NoisET, with noise models trained on biological replicates. For edgeR calls, a false discovery rate-adjusted p below 0.01 and a log2 fold-change threshold of 1 were applied. As an exploratory analysis of dynamics, max-normalized trajectories of the 1000 most abundant clonotypes were examined with PCA combined with hierarchical clustering. Separately sequenced CD4+ and CD8+ repertoires were used to assign the CD4 or CD8 phenotype of responding clones. TCRdb cleaned the public reads at Q25 with fastp, built clones with MiXCR and kept in-frame beta chains. A single entry per CDR3 protein holds the most common genes and DNA from its merged rows. The V and J calls and clone size come from TCRdb's table, not from the authors' own analysis. The sample table contains about 430,000 distinct CDR3 sequences; only one count was recorded for approximately 24% of them. The biggest ten clones account for 8.5% to 10% of the sample.

Ficoll-Paque density gradient centrifugation was used to isolate PBMCs. Sample: PBMCs or a T cell subset sorted from them (not recorded which). The chain is encoded by TRBV20-1 joined to TRBJ2-2, with 8 central nucleotides matching TRBD2. The clonotype was recovered from an adult woman who had mild COVID-19 (a few samples of this study predate the infection). The sample titles of this study are shuffled in the database, so cell type and time point are left out; the donor was told from shared clones. CDR3 loop: CSARPGGTSLTGELFF. The nucleotides read TGCAGTGCTAGGCCGGGGGGGACTAGTCTCACCGGGGAGCTGTTTTTT.